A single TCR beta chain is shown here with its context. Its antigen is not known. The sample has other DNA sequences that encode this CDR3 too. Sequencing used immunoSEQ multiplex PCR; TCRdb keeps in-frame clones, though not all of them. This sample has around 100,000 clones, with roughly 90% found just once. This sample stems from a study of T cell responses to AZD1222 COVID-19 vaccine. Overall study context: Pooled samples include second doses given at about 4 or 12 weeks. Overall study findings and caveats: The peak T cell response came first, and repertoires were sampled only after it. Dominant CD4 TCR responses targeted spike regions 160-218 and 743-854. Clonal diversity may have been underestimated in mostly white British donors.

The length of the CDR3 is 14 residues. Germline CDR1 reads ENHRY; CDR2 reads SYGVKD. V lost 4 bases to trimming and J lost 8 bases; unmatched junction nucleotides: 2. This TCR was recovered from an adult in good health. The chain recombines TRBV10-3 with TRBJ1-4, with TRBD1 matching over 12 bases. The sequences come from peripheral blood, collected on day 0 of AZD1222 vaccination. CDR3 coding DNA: TGTGCCATCAGTGCCGGGACAGGGGGCGAAAAACTGTTTTTT. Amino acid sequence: CAISAGTGGEKLFF.